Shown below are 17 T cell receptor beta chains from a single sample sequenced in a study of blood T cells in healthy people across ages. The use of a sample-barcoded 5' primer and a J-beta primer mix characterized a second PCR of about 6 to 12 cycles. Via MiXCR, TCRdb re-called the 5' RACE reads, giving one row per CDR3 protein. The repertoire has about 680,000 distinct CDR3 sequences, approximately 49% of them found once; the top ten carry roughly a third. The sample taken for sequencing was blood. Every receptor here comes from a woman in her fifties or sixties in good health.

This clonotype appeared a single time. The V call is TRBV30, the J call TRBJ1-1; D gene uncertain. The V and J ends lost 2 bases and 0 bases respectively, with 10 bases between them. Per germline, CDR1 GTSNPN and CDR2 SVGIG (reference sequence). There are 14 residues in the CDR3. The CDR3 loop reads CAWSIKGLNTEAFF. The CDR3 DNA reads TGTGCCTGGAGTATCAAGGGTCTGAACACTGAAGCTTTCTTT.

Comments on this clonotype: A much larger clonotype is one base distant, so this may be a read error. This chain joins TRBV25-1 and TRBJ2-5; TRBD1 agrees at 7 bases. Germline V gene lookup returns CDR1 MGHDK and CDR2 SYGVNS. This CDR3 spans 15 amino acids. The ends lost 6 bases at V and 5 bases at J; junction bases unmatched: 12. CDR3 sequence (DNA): TGTGCCAGCAGCGGATATTCAGGGGGTCCCGAGACCCAGTACTTC. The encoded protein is CASSGYSGGPETQYF.

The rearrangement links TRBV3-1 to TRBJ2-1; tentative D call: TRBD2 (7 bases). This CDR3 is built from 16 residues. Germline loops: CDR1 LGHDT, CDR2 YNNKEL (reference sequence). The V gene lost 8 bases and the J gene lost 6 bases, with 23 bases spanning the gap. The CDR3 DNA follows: TGTGCCAGCCGGGGGGCCGTAGGGACTACCCCCAATGAGCAGTTCTTC. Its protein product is CASRGAVGTTPNEQFF.

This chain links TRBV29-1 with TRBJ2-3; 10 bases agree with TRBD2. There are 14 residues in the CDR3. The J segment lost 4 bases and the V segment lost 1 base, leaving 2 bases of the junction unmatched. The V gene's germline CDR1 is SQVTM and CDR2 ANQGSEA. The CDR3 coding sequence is TGCAGCGTTGAAGGGACTAGCGGACCAGATACGCAGTATTTT. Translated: CSVEGTSGPDTQYF.

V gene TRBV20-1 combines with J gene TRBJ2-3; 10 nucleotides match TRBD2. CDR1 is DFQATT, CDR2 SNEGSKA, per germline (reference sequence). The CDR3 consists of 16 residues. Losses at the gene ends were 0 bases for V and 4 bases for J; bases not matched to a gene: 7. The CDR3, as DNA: TGCAGTGCTAGAGATCGCAGACTAGCGGGTTCAGATACGCAGTATTTT. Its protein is CSARDRRLAGSDTQYF.

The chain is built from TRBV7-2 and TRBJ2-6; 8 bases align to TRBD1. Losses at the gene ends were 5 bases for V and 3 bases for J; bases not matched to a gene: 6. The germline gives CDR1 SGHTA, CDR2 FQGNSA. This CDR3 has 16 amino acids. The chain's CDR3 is CASSRPTGVGANVLTF. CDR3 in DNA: TGTGCCAGCAGCCGACCGACAGGGGTTGGGGCCAACGTCCTGACTTTC.

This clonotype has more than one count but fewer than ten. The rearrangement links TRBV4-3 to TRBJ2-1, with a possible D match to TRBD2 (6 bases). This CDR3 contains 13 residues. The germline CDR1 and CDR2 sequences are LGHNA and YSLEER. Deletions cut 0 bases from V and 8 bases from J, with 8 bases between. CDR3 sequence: CASSQEAGYEQFF. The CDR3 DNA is TGCGCCAGCAGCCAAGAAGCGGGTTATGAGCAGTTCTTC.

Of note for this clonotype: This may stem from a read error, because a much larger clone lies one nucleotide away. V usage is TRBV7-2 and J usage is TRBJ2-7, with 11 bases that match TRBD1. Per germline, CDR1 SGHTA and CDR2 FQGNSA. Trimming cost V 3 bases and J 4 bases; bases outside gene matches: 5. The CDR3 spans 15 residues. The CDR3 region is CASSFRTGGEYEQYF. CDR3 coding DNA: TGTGCCAGCAGCTTCCGGACAGGGGGCGAGTACGAGCAGTACTTC.

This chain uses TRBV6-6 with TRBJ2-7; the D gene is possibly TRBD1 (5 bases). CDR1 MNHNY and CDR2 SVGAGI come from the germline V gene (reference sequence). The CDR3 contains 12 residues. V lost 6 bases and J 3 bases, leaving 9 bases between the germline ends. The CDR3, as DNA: TGTGCCAGCAGGTATGACAGCTACGAGCAGTACTTC. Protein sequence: CASRYDSYEQYF.

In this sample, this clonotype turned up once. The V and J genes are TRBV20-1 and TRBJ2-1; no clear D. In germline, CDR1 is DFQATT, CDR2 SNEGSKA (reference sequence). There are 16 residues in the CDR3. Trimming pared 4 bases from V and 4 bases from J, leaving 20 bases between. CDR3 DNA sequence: TGCAGTGCTACGCCCCCCTACGACCAATTTTACAATGAGCAGTTCTTC. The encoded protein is CSATPPYDQFYNEQFF.

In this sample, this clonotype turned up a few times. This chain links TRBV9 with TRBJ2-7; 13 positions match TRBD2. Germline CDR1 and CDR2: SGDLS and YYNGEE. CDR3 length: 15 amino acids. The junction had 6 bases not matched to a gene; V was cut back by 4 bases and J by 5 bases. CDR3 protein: CASSIGLAGAHEQYF. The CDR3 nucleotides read TGTGCCAGCAGCATAGGACTAGCGGGAGCTCACGAGCAGTACTTC.

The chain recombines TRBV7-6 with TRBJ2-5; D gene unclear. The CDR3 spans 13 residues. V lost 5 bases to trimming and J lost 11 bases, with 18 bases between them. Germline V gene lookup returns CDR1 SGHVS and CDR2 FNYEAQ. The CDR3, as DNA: TGTGCCAGCAGCCTAGGACCGAAAATAGAGCAGTACTTC. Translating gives CASSLGPKIEQYF.

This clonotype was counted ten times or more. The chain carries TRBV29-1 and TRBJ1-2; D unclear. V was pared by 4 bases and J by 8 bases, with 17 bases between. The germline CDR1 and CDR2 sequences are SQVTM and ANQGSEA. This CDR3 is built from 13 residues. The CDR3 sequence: CSVGGGSLSGYTF. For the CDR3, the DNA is TGCAGCGTTGGGGGAGGATCTCTTTCGGGCTACACCTTC.

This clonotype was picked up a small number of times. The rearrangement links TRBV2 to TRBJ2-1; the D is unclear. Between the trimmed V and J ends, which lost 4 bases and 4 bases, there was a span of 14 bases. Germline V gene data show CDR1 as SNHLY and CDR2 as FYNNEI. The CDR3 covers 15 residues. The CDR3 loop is CASSARPGQYNEQFF. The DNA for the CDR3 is TGTGCCAGCAGTGCCCGTCCCGGTCAGTACAATGAGCAGTTCTTC.

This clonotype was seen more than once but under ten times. CDR3 coding DNA: TGCAGCGTTTTGAGTGATGGCTACACCTTC. It is translated as CSVLSDGYTF. The V gene is TRBV29-1, the J gene TRBJ1-2, with no clear D. The CDR3 spans 10 residues. Germline loops: CDR1 SQVTM, CDR2 ANQGSEA. The V gene lost 5 bases and the J gene lost 6 bases, with 7 bases spanning the gap.

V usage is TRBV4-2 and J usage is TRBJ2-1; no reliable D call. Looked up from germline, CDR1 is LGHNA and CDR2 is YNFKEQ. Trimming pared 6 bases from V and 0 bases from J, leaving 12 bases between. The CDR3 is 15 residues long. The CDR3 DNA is TGTGCCAGCAGATTGGTGGATAGCTCCTACAATGAGCAGTTCTTC. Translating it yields CASRLVDSSYNEQFF.

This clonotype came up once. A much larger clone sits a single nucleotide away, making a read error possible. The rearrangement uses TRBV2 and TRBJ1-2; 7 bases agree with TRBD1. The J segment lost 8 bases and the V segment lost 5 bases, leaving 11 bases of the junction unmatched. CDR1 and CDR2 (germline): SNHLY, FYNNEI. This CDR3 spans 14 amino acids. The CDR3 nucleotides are TGTGCCAGCAGTTTACGAGGACAGGCTGGGGGCTACACCTTC. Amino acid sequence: CASSLRGQAGGYTF.